This T cell receptor beta chain was recorded in a study of T cell responses to AZD1222 COVID-19 vaccine. For the study at large: Pooled samples include second doses given at about 4 or 12 weeks. Whole-study results and caveats: No day 14 peak samples; only post-peak repertoires were characterized.

From germline, CDR1 is SGHDT and CDR2 YYEEEE. The CDR3 totals 14 residues. V was pared by 2 bases and J by 5 bases, with 7 bases of the junction left unmatched. Method: immunoSEQ multiplex PCR; TCRdb's copy keeps in-frame clones and lacks some. Counted here are some 100,000 clones, around 89% occurring once; the ten biggest clones make up more than 1.5%. Worth noting for this clone: The antigen is not known.

This specimen consisted of peripheral blood, obtained on day 0 of AZD1222 vaccination. The V and J genes are TRBV5-6 and TRBJ2-7; 7 positions match TRBD1. This TCR was sampled from an adult in good health. DNA for the CDR3: TGTGCCAGCAGCTTAATACAGGGGCTCCACGAGCAGTACTTC. It is translated as CASSLIQGLHEQYF. The complete variable domain, with remaining parts taken from reference TRBV5-6 and TRBJ2-7, reads DAGVTQSPTHLIKTRGQQVTLRCSPKSGHDTVSWYQQALGQGPQFIFQYYEEEERQRGNFPDRFSGHQFPNYSSELNVNALLLGDSALYLCASSLIQGLHEQYFGPGTRLTVT.